This entry features one T cell receptor (beta chain) sequence. There is no known antigen for this receptor. It has no much larger one-base neighbor in the sample; base qualities were not kept. These data are taken from a study of cytomegalovirus exposure and HLA in healthy donors (dated 2017 in TCRdb). Broadly, across the study: An earlier analysis of roughly 610 of the donors reported approximately 280 Gb of sequence data and 117 million unique TCR beta sequences obtained from roughly 170 million T cells. HLA typing covered class I and class II loci at four-digit resolution. Donor age, sex, ethnicity and CMV serostatus were collected together with the repertoire data. Genome-wide SNP genotypes for about 65% of the roughly 700 donors were used in a later genetic analysis, which treated that subset as a discovery cohort. Among about 400 genotyped donors of the cohort, an average of around 220,000 unique TCR beta nucleotide sequences was sequenced per donor, of which roughly 18% were non-productive. An earlier analysis of 450 to 750 of the donors used high-throughput TCR beta sequencing to judge whether each TCR beta V gene segment behaved as functional or pseudogenic. The T cell repertoires of under 700 subjects were profiled by immunosequencing and related to cytomegalovirus serostatus. The number of donors typed differed by locus, with about 620-630 for A, B, C, DRB1 and DQB1, around 500 for DQA1, about 610 for DPA1, and some 440 for DPB1. To predict cytomegalovirus infection status, the study brought together high-throughput TCR immunosequencing, statistical association of individual TCRs with disease status, and machine learning. An early release covering approximately 600 HLA-typed donors comprised about 300 gigabases of sequencing data and around 80 million unique TCR sequences. Because of strong linkage in the cohort, roughly five DR-DQ haplotypes were treated as single units for association and clustering. The later analysis used no new phenotypic data to find candidate immune exposures, relying instead on TCR beta sequences and their occurrence across donors. Along with the roughly 670-subject first cohort, a separate validation cohort of approximately 110 different subjects was used. In a later analysis, previously published TCR beta repertoires from 670 or so donors were re-analyzed and high-resolution HLA genotyping was added so that TCR occurrence patterns could be studied. The study aimed to test whether signatures of past pathogen exposure could be identified by cataloging public T cell receptors. All discovery cohort repertoires had been generated on a single sequencing platform. Among the roughly 400 genotyped donors, under 90% belonged to the genetic ancestry cluster associated with self-reported Caucasian donors.

The V and J ends are trimmed by 5 bases and 4 bases, leaving 14 bases between them. Spanning cysteine to phenylalanine, the CDR3 consists of 14 amino acids. CDR3 DNA only is kept here, 42 bases in frame from base 1. CDR1 and CDR2 were assigned from the germline V gene as SGHTA and FQGNSA. The cohort comprised hundreds of healthy bone marrow donors. At the time of sampling, all cohort members were nominally healthy, though unrecorded immune exposures were likely present. The donor was CMV seronegative and was included in the group of several hundred seronegative cohort members. A peripheral blood sample was collected from each donor, and TCR beta sequencing was performed on peripheral blood mononuclear cells. The Qiagen DNeasy Blood Extraction Kit was used to extract genomic DNA from the blood cell samples. Receptors were amplified or captured by the immunoSEQ multiplex PCR assay. For the multiplex PCR, a mixture combining 60 forward primers for TCR Vbeta segments and 13 reverse primers for TCR Jbeta segments was used. A multiplex PCR assay on genomic DNA amplified the CDR3 region of rearranged TCR beta genes. On the Illumina HiSeq System, the amplified TCR beta libraries were sequenced as 87-base-pair reads. As for the original processing: In a later analysis, tens of millions of unique TCR beta chains were counted across the approximately 620 repertoires, and about 10 million of these chains were shared by at least two donors. A nearest-neighbor algorithm error-corrected the raw reads and collapsed the reads into unique sequences, merging closely related sequences to remove PCR and sequencing errors. CDR3 sequences were aligned to IMGT reference sequences to assign V, D and J gene segments. For a sequence to be retained, a match of at least six nucleotides was required to both a V gene segment and a J gene segment. A rearrangement counted as productive if the CDR3 had no stop codons and remained in frame with V and J, and every other rearrangement counted as non-productive. Following IMGT convention, CDR3 was defined as the stretch from the second conserved V-encoded cysteine to the conserved J-encoded phenylalanine. In an earlier analysis of 500 to 650 of the donors, sequences lacking an unambiguous match to a single V gene segment were excluded. In an earlier analysis of several hundred of the donors, V segments were called functional above 56.7% productive rearrangements and were called segregating when the between-donor standard deviation exceeded 5%. A statistical classification framework was built to diagnose cytomegalovirus status from the catalog of TCR beta chain sequences. In a later analysis, V and J genes were assigned by comparing TCR nucleotide sequences against IMGT/GENE-DB human TR gene sequences. Using the TCRdist pipeline, a later analysis assigned CDR3 sequences along with most-parsimonious VDJ recombination scenarios. In a later analysis, each TCR beta chain was defined by its CDR3 amino acid sequence together with its V-gene family, and reads without a unique V-gene family were excluded. A later analysis removed 592 highly shared, low-generation-probability nucleotide sequences to deal with suspected cross-contamination and a sequencing artifact. For each public chain, a later analysis derived a clonal expansion index from normalized ranks of inferred template counts within each repertoire. Generation probabilities in a later analysis came from a VDJ recombination model fitted to out-of-frame rearrangements, and those results were checked against IGoR. In a later analysis, TCR-TCR, TCR-HLA and TCR-CMV co-occurrence was scored with hypergeometric tests, and a repertoire-size bias correction was applied to TCR pairs. To estimate false discovery rates, a later analysis permuted the HLA or CMV assignments 20 times. A later analysis grouped co-occurring TCRs with DBSCAN, adding TCRdist sequence similarity when clustering within HLA-allele-positive subsets. For co-occurrence clustering, repertoires with fewer than 30,000 or more than 120,000 public chains were excluded, along with 4 to 6 repertoires with anomalous nucleotide sharing. As stored in TCRdb, this immuneACCESS dataset retains in-frame rearrangements with V and J assigned. A fraction of the clones does not appear; measured against another copy, unresolved V genes explain less than half of the discrepancy, and the remainder lacks a known reason. V and J calls plus clone size are reproduced from that table; the DNA served to infer D and trimming. Within this sample are over 80,000 clones, with about 74% of them counted one time only. The ten largest clones represent 2.5% to 3.5% of the sample.

Overall study outcomes, separate from this receptor: In a later genetic analysis, a missense DCLRE1C variant was associated with V-gene and J-gene trimming of TCR beta chains, and the association was replicated in an independent cohort. The only immune exposure information available for the cohort was CMV serostatus. In an earlier analysis of some 500 of the donors, most TCR beta V segments were observed in productive rearrangements about 90% or about 30% of the time, broadly matching IMGT annotations. A few of the identified cytomegalovirus-associated TCR beta chains were confirmed in vitro to be specific for cytomegalovirus antigens. Correlated functional status among segregating V segments might be attributable to linkage disequilibrium, but an unknown experimental factor could not be ruled out. It was suggested by the authors that the approach could potentially be generalized to other disease states and immunological phenotypes. A later genetic analysis reported fewer N-insertions in productive TCRs among donors in an Asian-associated ancestry cluster than the roughly 700-donor mean. A later analysis found that most CMV-associated TCR beta chains appeared HLA-restricted, with HLA associations seemingly driven largely by CMV exposure. In this cohort, only TCR beta chains were sequenced, and detectable features were limited by the absence of alpha or paired-chain data. Because counts were too low, roughly 18 rarely observed V segments, including chromosome 9 orphons, were left out of the earlier analysis of roughly 600 of the donors. A further reported finding was that TCR beta sequences accurately predicted the HLA-A and HLA-B alleles for most subjects in the first cohort. Compared with equally common non-associated chains, HLA-associated TCR beta chains in a later analysis were more clonally expanded and had lower generation probabilities. A cluster of highly shared sequence variants was judged likely to be a technical artifact of the sequencing pipeline. Several of the top co-occurrence clusters appeared to be linked to parvovirus B19, influenza, CMV and Epstein-Barr virus, according to a later analysis. Specific HLA alleles were associated with 18,000 or so TCR beta sequences at a false discovery rate of 0.05 in a later analysis. In both the original and validation cohorts, the classifier was reported to diagnose cytomegalovirus status with high specificity and sensitivity. Some IMGT-functional V segments, including TRBV6-2 and TRBV6-3, could not be told apart with the 87-base-pair reads, so those segments were excluded. Sequencing depth was assumed to be roughly uniform across donors in the presence/absence analyses, though that assumption may not hold. Because HLA typing was missing for some donors at each locus, association tests included only the typed subset. While some public TCRs were present in many individuals, most TCR sequences turned up only very rarely across donors. A total of fewer than 200 TCR beta chains were listed by the study as associated with cytomegalovirus. According to a later analysis, TCR association rates differed among HLA loci, with DRB1 alleles showing the most associated TCRs and HLA-C alleles showing the fewest. When HLA alleles, especially DR and DQ, strongly co-occurred, attributing TCR associations to individual alleles was difficult.

The sequenced material came from PBMCs. This receptor chain uses TRBV7-2 and TRBJ1-1, with a weak D call of TRBD1 (6 bases match). The TCR comes from a man in his forties in good health and CMV-seronegative. The CDR3 is CASSRRQATTEAFF. The nucleotide sequence reads TGTGCCAGCAGCCGACGACAGGCAACCACTGAAGCTTTCTTT.